The subject of this entry is one T cell receptor beta chain. Its cognate antigen is unknown. Sequence at one end of the junction differs from germline and may be a read error. This entry is derived from a study of T cells in Graves' hyperthyroidism and ophthalmopathy. Overall study findings and caveats: Ophthalmopathy was separated from stable hyperthyroidism by a 13 V-J model. The model foresaw ophthalmopathy a median 6.5 months prior to onset.

Exclusion of a patient resulted from uncontrolled infection, other autoimmune disease, pregnancy or lactation. From RNA transcripts, TCR beta CDR3 regions were amplified. HTBI primers drove first-round RT-PCR of the TCR CDR3. TCRdb reanalysed the multiplex PCR reads using MiXCR and keeps one entry per CDR3 protein. The table includes about 500,000 distinct CDR3 sequences, 35% to 50% detected once. What was sequenced was peripheral blood or thyroid tissue (not recorded which). The clonotype originates from an adult woman with Graves' disease, either hyperthyroidism or ophthalmopathy (not recorded which).

The CDR3 coding sequence is TGTGCTAGCAGCTCCCGACTAGCGGAGATCACCGGGGAGCTGTTTTTT. Its translation is CASSSRLAEITGELFF. This chain joins TRBV7-7 and TRBJ2-2, with 9 bases fitting TRBD2. Germline assignment: CDR1 SSHAT and CDR2 FNYEAQ (reference sequence). The CDR3 has 16 residues.